The 22 T cell receptor beta chains below come from one sample, sequenced in a study of blood T cell repertoires in COVID-19. Measured with immunoSEQ multiplex PCR; TCRdb has only the in-frame clones, and not every one. This sample has some 100,000 clones; about 80% occur once, and the top ten carry approximately 31%. Sequenced input: peripheral blood. The receptors derive from a man aged 65 to 85 with active or convalescent COVID-19.

The chain has TRBV7-2 and TRBJ2-1; weak D call: TRBD1 (5 bases). V was trimmed by 5 bases and J by 9 bases, leaving 23 bases between them. Per germline, CDR1 SGHTA and CDR2 FQGNSA. This CDR3 region has 16 residues. The CDR3 spells CASSPAAGFVSREQFF. CDR3 sequence (DNA): TGTGCCAGCAGCCCGGCGGCAGGGTTCGTCTCGCGTGAGCAGTTCTTC.

The rearrangement uses TRBV2 and TRBJ1-4; D unclear. Germline assignment: CDR1 SNHLY and CDR2 FYNNEI. The V end lost 6 bases, the J end lost 11 bases, and 22 bases lay between the germline ends. The CDR3 totals 15 residues. CDR3 sequence (DNA): TGTGCCAGCAGGGCCCCCGGGGTCGTGTTCGGGAAACTGTTTTTT. Amino acid sequence: CASRAPGVVFGKLFF.

This clone occurred many times. V and J are TRBV5-1 and TRBJ2-3, with D possibly being TRBD1 (6 bases). Germline values: CDR1 SGHRS, CDR2 YFSETQ. Between the trimmed V and J ends, which lost 0 bases and 4 bases, there was a span of 6 bases. The CDR3 has 13 amino acids. This CDR3 is CASSLDRADTQYF. The CDR3 bases are TGCGCCAGCAGCTTGGACAGGGCAGATACGCAGTATTTT.

J is TRBJ1-2 and V is TRBV10-3; D perhaps matches TRBD1 (6 bases). Germline CDR1 ENHRY, CDR2 SYGVKD. Trimming took 10 bases from V and 7 from J, leaving 19 bases between them. The CDR3 extends over 13 amino acids. Here the CDR3 reads CATQEQGSLGYTF. The CDR3 DNA is TGTGCCACTCAAGAACAGGGCAGTCTTGGCTACACCTTC.

In this sample, this clone turned up a few times. The CDR3: CASRAGVDIQYF. The CDR3, as DNA: TGTGCCAGCAGGGCAGGGGTAGACATTCAGTACTTC. The V and J genes are TRBV2 and TRBJ2-4; the D gene is possibly TRBD1 (6 bases). Trimming removed 6 bases from V and 8 bases from J, with 11 bases in between. Germline V gene sequence: CDR1 SNHLY, CDR2 FYNNEI. CDR3 size: 12 residues.

The rearrangement uses TRBV15 and TRBJ2-5, with D uncertain. The CDR3 consists of 15 residues. Trimming left V 4 bases short and J 3 bases short, with 15 bases between. Germline-derived CDR1 and CDR2 are LNHNV and YYDKDF (reference sequence). DNA for the CDR3: TGTGCCACCAGCACCTCGACCGTACGGGAAGAGACCCAGTACTTC. It yields the protein CATSTSTVREETQYF.

This clone turned up a few times. This chain joins TRBV7-2 and TRBJ1-3; a possible D gene is TRBD1 (5 bases). V gave up 1 base and J gave up 2 bases, with 9 bases separating them. Germline loops: CDR1 SGHTA, CDR2 FQGNSA. The CDR3 totals 15 residues. The chain's CDR3 is CASSLGAGAGNTIYF. CDR3 nucleotides: TGTGCCAGCAGCTTAGGGGCGGGGGCTGGAAACACCATATATTTT.

This chain joins TRBV24-1 and TRBJ2-1, with TRBD1 matching over 9 bases. This CDR3 region has 16 residues. From germline, CDR1 is KGHDR and CDR2 SFDVKD. The V segment lost 4 bases and the J segment 5 bases; nucleotides outside the gene matches: 8. In DNA form, the CDR3 reads TGTGCCACCAGTGACCATGGGACAGGGAGGGACAATGAGCAGTTCTTC. This sequence encodes CATSDHGTGRDNEQFF.

V gene TRBV2 combines with J gene TRBJ1-3; D is ambiguous. The CDR3 has 15 amino acids. Trimming stripped 1 base from V and 0 bases from J, with 7 bases between. Germline V gene data show CDR1 as SNHLY and CDR2 as FYNNEI. CDR3 bases: TGTGCCAGCAGTGAAGGGAGATTCTCTGGAAACACCATATATTTT. This encodes CASSEGRFSGNTIYF.

V is TRBV28 and J is TRBJ1-5, with D maybe TRBD1 (5 bases). The CDR3 length is 13 residues. Trimming removed 6 bases from V and 12 bases from J, with 18 bases in between. Germline V lookup: CDR1 MDHEN, CDR2 SYDVKM. As DNA, the CDR3 is TGTGCCAGCAGCCCGGGGGGGGTCTTGGGCCAGCATTTT. Protein sequence: CASSPGGVLGQHF. Complete variable domain (other parts from reference TRBV28 and TRBJ1-5): DVKVTQSSRYLVKRTGEKVFLECVQDMDHENMFWYRQDPGLGLRLIYFSYDVKMKEKGDIPEGYSVSREKKERFSLILESASTNQTSMYLCASSPGGVLGQHFGDGTRLSIL.

The sample holds one count of this clone. The chain has TRBV6-5 and TRBJ1-4; no clear D gene. Between the trimmed V and J ends, which lost 6 bases and 0 bases, there was a span of 8 bases. Germline V gives CDR1 MNHEY, CDR2 SVGAGI. The CDR3 has 14 amino acids. CDR3: CASSLTPTNEKLFF. CDR3 nucleotides: TGTGCCAGCAGCTTGACTCCAACTAATGAAAAACTGTTTTTT.

The chain has TRBV7-2 and TRBJ2-2; TRBD2 matches 13 bases. CDR1 SGHTA and CDR2 FQGNSA come from the germline V gene. Trimming at V came to 5 bases and at J to 7 bases, leaving 10 bases not matched to a gene. The length of the CDR3 is 17 residues. CDR3 amino acids: CASSTRTSGSSGGELFF. CDR3 DNA: TGTGCCAGCAGCACCCGGACTAGCGGGAGTTCCGGCGGGGAGCTGTTTTTT.

The chain joins TRBV13 to TRBJ2-5; perhaps TRBD1 as D (5 bases). Trimming removed 5 bases from V and 2 bases from J, with 15 bases in between. The CDR3 totals 15 residues. Germline V gene sequence: CDR1 PRHDT, CDR2 FYEKMQ (reference sequence). CDR3 region: CASSRPGLGQETQYF. CDR3 nucleotides: TGTGCCAGCAGCCGGCCAGGGTTGGGGCAAGAGACCCAGTACTTC.

This sequence joins TRBV12-3 or TRBV12-4 and TRBJ2-1, with unresolved D. This CDR3 has 12 amino acids. V was cut by 3 bases and J by 6 bases, with 6 bases left in between. The CDR3 loop reads CASSFTVNEQFF. CDR3 coding DNA: TGTGCCAGCAGTTTCACAGTCAATGAGCAGTTCTTC.

The chain joins TRBV6-5 to TRBJ2-1; 8 bases match TRBD1. The J segment lost 7 bases and the V segment lost 8 bases, leaving 4 bases of the junction unmatched. From germline, CDR1 is MNHEY and CDR2 SVGAGI. The CDR3 is 12 residues long. Here the CDR3 reads CASAGQVNEQFF. The CDR3 DNA reads TGTGCCAGCGCGGGACAGGTAAATGAGCAGTTCTTC.

This chain uses TRBV11-3 with TRBJ2-1, with 7 positions matching TRBD2. CDR3 length: 17 amino acids. Germline-derived CDR1 and CDR2 are SGHNT and YENEEA. With 1 base clipped from V and 0 bases from J, the junction kept 6 bases outside the gene matches. CDR3 sequence (DNA): TGTGCCAGCAGCTTAGGGGAGGGGACGAGCTCCTACAATGAGCAGTTCTTC. It is translated as CASSLGEGTSSYNEQFF. The full variable domain, with the rest looked up from reference TRBV11-3 and TRBJ2-1, is EAGVVQSPRYKIIEKKQPVAFWCNPISGHNTLYWYLQNLGQGPELLIRYENEEAVDDSQLPKDRFSAERLKGVDSTLKIQPAELGDSAVYLCASSLGEGTSSYNEQFFGPGTRLTVL.

This chain links TRBV5-4 with TRBJ2-5, with D possibly being TRBD2 (5 bases). The CDR3 is 13 residues long. Germline V CDR1 and CDR2: SGHNT, YYREEE (reference sequence). The V end was cut by 3 bases, the J end by 5 bases, with 11 bases between. CDR3 region: CASSSPGVETQYF. The CDR3 DNA reads TGTGCCAGCAGCTCGCCCGGGGTGGAGACCCAGTACTTC.

J is TRBJ2-2 and V is TRBV18; TRBD2 matches at 10 bases. The CDR3 loop spans 16 amino acids. Germline V gene data show CDR1 as KGHSH and CDR2 as LQKENI. V shed 6 bases, J shed 2 bases, and the junction held 6 bases outside the gene matches. The CDR3 sequence: CASSPSGGANTGELFF. The CDR3, as DNA: TGTGCCAGCTCCCCTAGCGGGGGAGCTAACACCGGGGAGCTGTTTTTT.

The V and J genes are TRBV6-5 and TRBJ1-6; TRBD1 might be the D (5 bases). The CDR3 is 15 residues long. V lost 6 bases to trimming and J lost 0 bases, with 9 bases between them. CDR1 is MNHEY and CDR2 is SVGAGI in the germline V gene. CDR3 DNA sequence: TGTGCCAGCAGGGGGGGGAGCTCCTATAATTCACCCCTCCACTTT. Protein: CASRGGSSYNSPLHF.

This chain links TRBV24-1 with TRBJ1-5; 7 bases agree with TRBD1. The V gene's germline CDR1 is KGHDR and CDR2 SFDVKD. This CDR3 is 16 amino acids long. V shed 4 bases and J 5 bases; nucleotides not matched to a gene: 10. The CDR3 is CATSDALTGSHQPQHF. Here the CDR3 DNA reads TGTGCCACCAGTGACGCCCTGACAGGGAGTCATCAGCCCCAGCATTTT.

This clone has more than one count but fewer than ten. The chain is built from TRBV3-1 (or the pseudogene TRBV3-2) and TRBJ2-5; D remains unclear. The germline CDR1 and CDR2 sequences are LGHDT and YNNKEL (reference sequence). The CDR3 has 13 amino acids. V lost 5 bases and J lost 5, with 12 bases in between. The CDR3 nucleotides are TGTGCCAGCAGCGGCCAAGGCGGCGAGACCCAGTACTTC. Its translation: CASSGQGGETQYF.

The chain couples TRBV30 to TRBJ1-5; 9 bases agree with TRBD1. This CDR3 comprises 13 residues. Germline loops: CDR1 GTSNPN, CDR2 SVGIG (reference sequence). J gave up 7 bases and V 3 bases, and 4 bases lay outside the gene matches. DNA of the CDR3: TGTGCCTGGAGGGGACAGGGAGGGCAGCCCCAGCATTTT. Translating gives CAWRGQGGQPQHF. Looking up the rest from reference TRBV30 and TRBJ1-5 gives the full variable domain: SQTIHQWPATLVQPVGSPLSLECTVEGTSNPNLYWYRQAAGRGLQLLFYSVGIGQISSEVPQNLSASRPQDRQFILSSKKLLLSDSGFYLCAWRGQGGQPQHFGDGTRLSIL.